These 20 T cell receptor beta chains came from one sample sequenced in a study of T cells in localized non-small cell lung cancer. Measured with immunoSEQ multiplex PCR; TCRdb has only the in-frame clones, and not every one. The table has fewer than 850 clones, 25% to 30% seen once. The sequenced sample was lung tumor tissue, obtained before any cancer treatment. These receptors came from a male donor older than 55 with stage III lung adenocarcinoma.

This clone is classed as large (0.1 to 1%). The DNA for the CDR3 is TGTGCCAGCAGACGAGCCCGGGACCTCCTTTACACTGAAGCTTTCTTT. Protein product: CASRRARDLLYTEAFF. This chain uses TRBV6-8 with TRBJ1-1, with D perhaps TRBD1 (5 bases). Germline V lookup: CDR1 MNHGY, CDR2 SAAAGT. The V and J ends lost 6 bases and 3 bases respectively, with 20 bases between them. This CDR3 is 16 amino acids long.

This chain uses TRBV19 with TRBJ1-1, with a tentative D call TRBD1 (6 bases). The V gene's germline CDR1 is LNHDA and CDR2 SQIVND (reference sequence). V was pared by 5 bases and J by 0 bases, with 19 bases between. This CDR3 is built from 17 residues. Written as DNA, the CDR3 is TGTGCCAGTAGTGGCGGGGGGCTGTCGAGAATGAACACTGAAGCTTTCTTT. Protein sequence: CASSGGGLSRMNTEAFF.

A few counts support this clone. This chain joins TRBV11-3 and TRBJ2-7; TRBD2 matches 9 bases. CDR1 is SGHNT and CDR2 is YENEEA in the germline V gene. The trim removed 5 bases at V and 8 bases at J, leaving 10 bases unmatched. This CDR3 has 14 amino acids. The CDR3, as DNA: TGTGCCAGCAGCATCCTAGCGGGAAGGAGCCAGCAGTACTTC. The encoded protein is CASSILAGRSQQYF.

Only a few counts were recorded for this clone. The gene calls are TRBV11-3 and TRBJ1-1; no clear D gene. Trimming removed 3 bases from V and 1 base from J, with 9 bases in between. Germline V gene lookup returns CDR1 SGHNT and CDR2 YENEEA. CDR3 size: 14 residues. DNA for the CDR3: TGTGCCAGCAGCTTCTACACTGGGAACACTGAAGCTTTCTTT. It encodes CASSFYTGNTEAFF.

The chain is built from TRBV10-1 and TRBJ2-7, with no clear D. Germline assignment: CDR1 WNHNN and CDR2 SYGVQD (reference sequence). This CDR3 has 14 amino acids. With 0 bases removed from V and 4 bases from J, the gap between germline ends came to 10 bases. Here the CDR3 reads CASSESTLGYEQYF. DNA of the CDR3: TGCGCCAGCAGTGAGTCGACTCTTGGTTACGAGCAGTACTTC.

This clone was found a few times. Here the CDR3 DNA reads TGTGCCAGCAGCTTGGGCCCCGAGCTTAACACCGGGGAGCTGTTTTTT. It is translated as CASSLGPELNTGELFF. The chain combines TRBV11-3 with TRBJ2-2; the D is unclear. The CDR3 totals 16 residues. Germline CDR1 SGHNT, CDR2 YENEEA. V was pared by 3 bases and J by 2 bases, with 13 bases between.

V usage is TRBV11-3 and J usage is TRBJ2-1, with 8 bases fitting TRBD2. This CDR3 is built from 15 residues. V shed 5 bases and J 0 bases; nucleotides not matched to a gene: 3. Looked up from germline, CDR1 is SGHNT and CDR2 is YENEEA. The CDR3 reads CASSPGTSSYNEQFF. As DNA, the CDR3 is TGTGCCAGCAGCCCCGGGACTAGCTCCTACAATGAGCAGTTCTTC.

The chain carries TRBV5-1 and TRBJ1-1, with D perhaps TRBD1 (6 bases). Per the germline V gene, CDR1 is SGHRS and CDR2 is YFSETQ. With 1 base removed from V and 3 bases from J, the gap between germline ends came to 13 bases. The CDR3 is 15 residues long. This CDR3 is CASSLFAGADTEAFF. Here the CDR3 DNA reads TGCGCCAGCAGCTTGTTCGCGGGGGCGGACACTGAAGCTTTCTTT.

In its sample, this clone was seen a few times. V is TRBV19 and J is TRBJ1-1, with 10 bases fitting TRBD1. The trim removed 5 bases at V and 5 bases at J, leaving 5 bases unmatched. CDR1 is LNHDA and CDR2 is SQIVND in the germline V gene (reference sequence). The CDR3 length is 14 residues. The CDR3 nucleotides read TGTGCCAGTAGTCCGGGACAGGGGTGGACTGAAGCTTTCTTT. Residues: CASSPGQGWTEAFF.

This clone was seen a few times. The chain uses TRBV6-8 and TRBJ1-1; TRBD1 matches at 10 bases. CDR1 MNHGY and CDR2 SAAAGT come from the germline V gene. The V segment lost 3 bases and the J segment 6 bases; nucleotides outside the gene matches: 7. This CDR3 is built from 15 residues. The CDR3 nucleotides read TGTGCCAGCAGTTATGGCCTAGGGACAGGGGCTGAAGCTTTCTTT. Translated, it gives CASSYGLGTGAEAFF.

There are a few counts of this clone. The genes are TRBV6-8 and TRBJ1-1; the D gene is possibly TRBD1 (5 bases). The V end lost 5 bases, the J end lost 3 bases, and 10 bases lay between the germline ends. This CDR3 is built from 13 residues. Germline CDR1 is MNHGY and CDR2 is SAAAGT. The CDR3 spells CASSVGADTEAFF. The DNA of the CDR3 is TGTGCCAGCAGTGTAGGGGCGGACACTGAAGCTTTCTTT.

The rearrangement joins TRBV29-1 to TRBJ1-1, with a weak D call TRBD1 (6 bases). The CDR3 runs 13 residues. Germline values: CDR1 SQVTM, CDR2 ANQGSEA. V gave up 4 bases and J gave up 1 base, with 10 bases separating them. The CDR3 DNA reads TGCAGCGTTGGGGACATTGGGAACACTGAAGCTTTCTTT. Translated, it gives CSVGDIGNTEAFF.

J is TRBJ1-5 and V is TRBV10-2; maybe TRBD1 (6 bases). The CDR3 has 13 residues. The germline CDR1 and CDR2 sequences are WSHSY and SAAADI. V was shortened by 5 bases and J by 7 bases, with 12 bases between the two germline ends. The CDR3: CASSTGSGQPQHF. CDR3 in DNA: TGCGCCAGCAGTACAGGGTCAGGGCAGCCCCAGCATTTT.

This clone has only a few counts. This chain links TRBV30 with TRBJ2-5, with 7 positions matching TRBD1. The CDR3 consists of 13 residues. The germline V gene encodes CDR1 GTSNPN and CDR2 SVGIG (reference sequence). J lost 2 bases, V lost 4 bases, and 4 bases had no gene match. CDR3 coding DNA: TGTGCCTGGACCCAGGGGGTACAAGAGACCCAGTACTTC. Its translation is CAWTQGVQETQYF.

The rearrangement links TRBV30 to TRBJ2-7; tentatively, D is TRBD1 or TRBD2 (5 bases each). Trimming cost V 1 base and J 2 bases, with 12 bases left between them. Per the germline V gene, CDR1 is GTSNPN and CDR2 is SVGIG (reference sequence). There are 14 residues in the CDR3. CDR3 DNA: TGTGCCTGGAGTGCCGGGACCGAGACCTACGAGCAGTACTTC. It yields the protein CAWSAGTETYEQYF.

This clone has only one observation. This chain links TRBV5-1 with TRBJ2-2; 7 bases agree with TRBD1. In germline, CDR1 is SGHRS, CDR2 YFSETQ. V dropped 0 bases and J dropped 5; count of bases not matched to a gene: 7. The CDR3 runs to 16 residues. This CDR3 reads CASSLGDSLATGELFF. CDR3 DNA: TGCGCCAGCAGCTTGGGGGACAGTCTGGCAACCGGGGAGCTGTTTTTT.

This chain links TRBV18 with TRBJ2-1, with D hard to call. Per the germline V gene, CDR1 is KGHSH and CDR2 is LQKENI. The CDR3 has 18 amino acids. Deletions cut 3 bases from V and 0 bases from J, with 18 bases between. The CDR3 region is CASSPTSVGSSSYNEQFF. The CDR3 DNA follows: TGTGCCAGCTCACCTACTTCAGTGGGGTCGAGCTCCTACAATGAGCAGTTCTTC.

By sample fraction, this clone is medium-sized. V and J are TRBV11-3 and TRBJ2-3, with 9 bases matching TRBD1. This CDR3 has 16 residues. CDR1 and CDR2 from the germline V gene are SGHNT and YENEEA. J gave up 4 bases and V 0 bases, and 5 bases lay outside the gene matches. The CDR3 region is CASSLDMGQGPDTQYF. CDR3 DNA sequence: TGTGCCAGCAGCTTAGACATGGGACAGGGTCCAGATACGCAGTATTTT.

This chain uses TRBV19 with TRBJ1-1; TRBD1 might be the D (5 bases). The CDR3 contains 16 residues. In germline, CDR1 is LNHDA, CDR2 SQIVND (reference sequence). Trimming removed 1 base at V and 0 bases at J, with 12 bases between. The CDR3 DNA sequence: TGTGCCAGTAGTATAGGCGCAGGGCTATTGAACACTGAAGCTTTCTTT. Its translation: CASSIGAGLLNTEAFF.

This clone turned up a few times. The chain carries TRBV19 and TRBJ2-7; D possibly corresponds to TRBD1 (5 bases). The germline V gene encodes CDR1 LNHDA and CDR2 SQIVND (reference sequence). Trimming cost V 3 bases and J 0 bases, with 12 bases left between them. The CDR3 runs 15 residues. The DNA for the CDR3 is TGTGCCAGTAGTATGGGGCAGGCTTACTCCTACGAGCAGTACTTC. This translates into CASSMGQAYSYEQYF.